Reported below is one T cell receptor beta chain. The target antigen is unknown. The CDR3 length is 16 residues. Looked up from germline, CDR1 is MNHNY and CDR2 is SVGAGI (reference sequence). The V and J ends lost 7 bases and 3 bases respectively, with 19 bases between them. Libraries were prepared by immunoSEQ multiplex PCR; TCRdb keeps only in-frame clonotypes and omits some of them. The table records about 110,000 clones, about nine tenths of them present only once. These data originate in a study of T cell responses to AZD1222 COVID-19 vaccine. Study-wide results and caveats: Only after the peak T cell response were repertoires sampled. It should be noted that donors were predominantly white British and more often female, and clonal diversity was possibly underestimated. Of the AZD1222 recipients, only 5 to 7 were seropositive at baseline. Along spike, vaccine-associated CD4 TCRs were found throughout, with dominance at 160-218 and 743-854.

The sample here was peripheral blood, taken on day 0 of MenACWY control vaccination. The origin of this receptor is an adult in good health. The rearrangement links TRBV6-6 to TRBJ1-5; tentatively, D is TRBD1 (5 bases). In DNA, the CDR3 is TGTGCCAGCAAAGGCAACAGGCTGGAGGTCAATCAGCCCCAGCATTTT. This translates into CASKGNRLEVNQPQHF.